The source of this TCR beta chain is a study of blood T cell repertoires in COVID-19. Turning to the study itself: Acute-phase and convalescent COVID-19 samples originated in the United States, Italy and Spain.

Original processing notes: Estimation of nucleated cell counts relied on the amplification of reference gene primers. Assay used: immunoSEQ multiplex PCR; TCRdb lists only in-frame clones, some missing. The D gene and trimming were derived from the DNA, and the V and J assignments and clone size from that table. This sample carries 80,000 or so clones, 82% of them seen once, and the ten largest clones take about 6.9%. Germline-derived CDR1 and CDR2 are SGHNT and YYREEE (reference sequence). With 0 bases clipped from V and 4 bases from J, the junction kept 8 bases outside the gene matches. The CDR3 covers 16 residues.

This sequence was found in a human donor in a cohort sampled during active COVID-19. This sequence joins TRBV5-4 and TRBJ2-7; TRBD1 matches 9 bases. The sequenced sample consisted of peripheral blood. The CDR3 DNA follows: TGTGCCAGCAGCTTGGCCGCCGGGACAGGGAAATACGAGCAGTACTTC. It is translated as CASSLAAGTGKYEQYF. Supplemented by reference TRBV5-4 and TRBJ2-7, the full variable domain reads ETGVTQSPTHLIKTRGQQVTLRCSSQSGHNTVSWYQQALGQGPQFIFQYYREEENGRGNFPPRFSGLQFPNYSSELNVNALELDDSALYLCASSLAAGTGKYEQYFGPGTRLTVT.